Presented here are 8 T cell receptor beta chains from one specimen sequenced in a study of shared clonotypes between healthy human individuals. Naive CD8 cells lacked CD45RO, underwent positive selection for CCR7 and left out terminally differentiated effector memory CD45RA+ cells. Generated by immunoSEQ multiplex PCR, the TCRdb table keeps only in-frame clones and is missing some. Of around 2,000,000 clones detected, around 93% appear once; the ten largest clones hold under 2%. Material: naive CD8+ T cells from PBMCs. The source is a young man in good health. Some clones in this sample may be carry-over from other donors' samples.

This sequence joins TRBV4-1 and TRBJ1-2; 9 nucleotides line up with TRBD1. Losses at the gene ends were 5 bases for V and 2 bases for J; bases not matched to a gene: 9. Germline V gene sequence: CDR1 MGHRA, CDR2 YSYEKL. The length of the CDR3 is 16 residues. In DNA form, the CDR3 reads TGCGCCAGCAGCGCTTCCGGGACAGGGACCAACTATGGCTACACCTTC. It codes for CASSASGTGTNYGYTF.

The rearrangement uses TRBV4-2 and TRBJ2-7, with TRBD2 as a possible D gene (6 bases). Germline-derived CDR1 and CDR2 are LGHNA and YNFKEQ. The CDR3 runs 14 residues. V gave up 2 bases and J gave up 5 bases, with 13 bases separating them. The chain's CDR3 is CASSQLGLGNEQYF. Written as DNA, the CDR3 is TGTGCCAGCAGCCAATTGGGACTCGGAAACGAGCAGTACTTC.

The chain combines TRBV9 with TRBJ1-2; D gene unclear. Germline lookup yields CDR1 SGDLS and CDR2 YYNGEE. V was pared by 0 bases and J by 6 bases, with 9 bases between. This CDR3 has 13 residues. CDR3 sequence: CASSVGGLDGYTF. Written as DNA, the CDR3 is TGTGCCAGCAGCGTAGGAGGGCTCGATGGCTACACCTTC.

The rearrangement joins TRBV28 to TRBJ2-7; D call uncertain. Trimming cost V 8 bases and J 1 base, with 15 bases left between them. Germline CDR1 is MDHEN and CDR2 is SYDVKM. This CDR3 spans 14 amino acids. The CDR3 region has the DNA TGTGCCAGCTCTTCACCCCAGTTTTCCTACGAGCAGTACTTC. Its translation: CASSSPQFSYEQYF.

This chain connects TRBV4-1 to TRBJ2-5, with 10 positions matching TRBD2. Germline CDR1 and CDR2: MGHRA and YSYEKL. The trim removed 5 bases at V and 4 bases at J, leaving 7 bases unmatched. The CDR3 consists of 15 residues. CDR3 sequence: CASSRRASGGETQYF. As DNA, the CDR3 is TGCGCCAGCAGCAGGCGAGCTAGCGGGGGAGAGACCCAGTACTTC.

The chain employs TRBV2 and TRBJ1-2; no reliable D call. V gave up 8 bases and J gave up 0 bases, with 10 bases separating them. The CDR3 consists of 13 residues. Germline assignment: CDR1 SNHLY and CDR2 FYNNEI. CDR3 residues: CASSLGPNYGYTF. The CDR3 DNA reads as TGTGCCAGCTCCCTCGGTCCTAACTATGGCTACACCTTC.

The V and J genes are TRBV7-9 and TRBJ2-7, with 8 bases fitting TRBD2. The CDR3 runs 16 residues. Trimming removed 4 bases from V and 0 bases from J; junction bases left unmatched: 8. Germline V gene sequence: CDR1 SEHNR, CDR2 FQNEAQ (reference sequence). DNA of the CDR3: TGTGCCAGCAGCTCACGGGGGGGCCTTGCCTCCTACGAGCAGTACTTC. Residues: CASSSRGGLASYEQYF.

The chain combines TRBV28 with TRBJ2-1, with 10 positions matching TRBD2. V shed 6 bases and J 8 bases; nucleotides not matched to a gene: 13. Looked up from germline, CDR1 is MDHEN and CDR2 is SYDVKM. The CDR3 has 16 residues. The CDR3 region has the DNA TGTGCCAGCAGCCACCATCTAGCGGGAGTTGTCCATGAGCAGTTCTTC. This sequence encodes CASSHHLAGVVHEQFF.